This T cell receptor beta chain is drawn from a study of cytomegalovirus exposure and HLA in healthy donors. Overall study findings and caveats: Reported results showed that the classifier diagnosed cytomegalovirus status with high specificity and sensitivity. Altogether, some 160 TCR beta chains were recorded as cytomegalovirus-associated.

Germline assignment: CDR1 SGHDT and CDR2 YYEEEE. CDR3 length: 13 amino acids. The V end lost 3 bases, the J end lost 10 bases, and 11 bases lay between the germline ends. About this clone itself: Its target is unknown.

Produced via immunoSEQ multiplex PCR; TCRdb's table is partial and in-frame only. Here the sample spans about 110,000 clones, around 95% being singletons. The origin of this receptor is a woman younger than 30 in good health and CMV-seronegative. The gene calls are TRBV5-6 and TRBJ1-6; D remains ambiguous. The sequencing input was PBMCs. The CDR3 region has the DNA TGTGCCAGCAGCTGGGATTCGGGGTCACCCCTCCACTTT. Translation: CASSWDSGSPLHF.